These 19 T cell receptor beta chains came from one sample sequenced in a study of shared clonotypes between healthy human individuals. The assay was immunoSEQ multiplex PCR, and TCRdb's table has in-frame clones only and misses some. The sample yields about 1.5 million clones, 95% to 99% seen once. Sample: naive CD4+ T cells sorted from blood. The subset denotes: CD45RA+ positively selected. The receptor source for this set is a man aged 25 to 40 in good health.

The chain carries TRBV5-1 and TRBJ2-1; 8 bases align to TRBD1. The V gene end was trimmed by 1 base and the J gene end by 8 bases; junction bases not matched to a gene: 5. Germline CDR1 is SGHRS and CDR2 is YFSETQ. The CDR3 totals 14 residues. The CDR3 DNA sequence: TGCGCCAGCAGCTTGTTGGACAGGGAAGATGAGCAGTTCTTC. Residues: CASSLLDREDEQFF.

A word on this clone: Other nucleotide sequences in the sample specify the same CDR3. The chain uses TRBV5-6 and TRBJ1-1; no clear D gene. V dropped 0 bases and J dropped 1 base, with 4 bases sitting between them. The CDR3 covers 13 residues. Germline V gives CDR1 SGHDT, CDR2 YYEEEE. CDR3 coding DNA: TGTGCCAGCAGCTTGGGGGCGAACACTGAAGCTTTCTTT. Its protein product is CASSLGANTEAFF. Looking up the rest from reference TRBV5-6 and TRBJ1-1 gives the full variable domain: DAGVTQSPTHLIKTRGQQVTLRCSPKSGHDTVSWYQQALGQGPQFIFQYYEEEERQRGNFPDRFSGHQFPNYSSELNVNALLLGDSALYLCASSLGANTEAFFGQGTRLTVV.

This clone was observed once. The identical CDR3 is also encoded by other nucleotide sequences in the sample. The genes are TRBV5-1 and TRBJ1-1; no clear D gene. V shed 0 bases and J shed 1 base, with 7 bases lying between them. There are 14 residues in the CDR3. The germline CDR1 and CDR2 sequences are SGHRS and YFSETQ. The CDR3 DNA reads as TGCGCCAGCAGCTTGGATACGGCGAACACTGAAGCTTTCTTT. It yields the protein CASSLDTANTEAFF.

About this clone: Other nucleotide sequences from this sample produce the same CDR3. V and J are TRBV5-1 and TRBJ2-5; maybe TRBD1 (6 bases). The CDR3 runs to 13 residues. Trimming took 4 bases from V and 4 from J, leaving 11 bases between them. The germline V gene has CDR1 SGHRS and CDR2 YFSETQ. CDR3 amino acids: CASSVTGTETQYF. For the CDR3, the DNA is TGCGCCAGCAGCGTTACAGGGACAGAGACCCAGTACTTC.

The genes are TRBV7-8 and TRBJ2-1; D call uncertain. Looked up from germline, CDR1 is SGHVS and CDR2 is FQNEAQ. The CDR3 contains 12 residues. Trimming removed 4 bases from V and 6 bases from J, with 7 bases in between. The CDR3 loop is CASSSLFNEQFF. DNA for the CDR3: TGTGCCAGCAGCTCTCTTTTCAATGAGCAGTTCTTC.

This chain connects TRBV28 to TRBJ1-5; 9 positions agree with TRBD1. The CDR3 is made up of 15 amino acids. With V trimmed by 5 bases and J by 2 bases, 4 bases remained unmatched. Germline V gives CDR1 MDHEN, CDR2 SYDVKM. DNA for the CDR3: TGTGCCAGCAGTGGGGGACAGGGCGGCAATCAGCCCCAGCATTTT. Translated, it gives CASSGGQGGNQPQHF.

The chain couples TRBV19 to TRBJ2-3; the match to TRBD2 covers 9 bases. Germline CDR1 LNHDA, CDR2 SQIVND (reference sequence). The J segment lost 4 bases and the V segment lost 11 bases, leaving 16 bases of the junction unmatched. The CDR3 is 16 residues long. CDR3 in amino acids: CAGHWASGKYSDTQYF. The CDR3 region has the DNA TGTGCCGGACACTGGGCTAGCGGGAAATACTCAGATACGCAGTATTTT.

The chain combines TRBV9 with TRBJ2-7, with a tentative D call TRBD1 (5 bases). The CDR3 contains 16 residues. Germline values: CDR1 SGDLS, CDR2 YYNGEE. With 4 bases removed from V and 4 bases from J, the gap between germline ends came to 21 bases. CDR3 amino acids: CASSKNGQGIGYEQYF. The CDR3 DNA is TGTGCCAGCAGCAAAAACGGGCAGGGTATAGGTTACGAGCAGTACTTC.

This clone was detected once. The rearrangement joins TRBV18 to TRBJ2-5, with TRBD1 matching 7 bases. This CDR3 region has 14 residues. In germline, CDR1 is KGHSH, CDR2 LQKENI. The junction had 8 bases not matched to a gene; V was cut back by 6 bases and J by 4 bases. CDR3 residues: CASSGRTGVETQYF. The CDR3 DNA sequence: TGTGCCAGCTCGGGCCGGACAGGAGTAGAGACCCAGTACTTC.

The chain is built from TRBV9 and TRBJ2-3, with D perhaps assigned TRBD1 or TRBD2 (5 bases each). Deletions cut 5 bases from V and 1 base from J, with 5 bases between. This CDR3 is built from 12 residues. Germline CDR1 SGDLS, CDR2 YYNGEE. Here the CDR3 reads CASRGGTDTQYF. The CDR3 DNA follows: TGTGCCAGCAGGGGGGGCACAGATACGCAGTATTTT.

The rearrangement uses TRBV27 and TRBJ2-1; 9 bases are shared with TRBD1. The CDR3 has 17 residues. CDR1 and CDR2 (germline): MNHEY, SMNVEV (reference sequence). V shed 0 bases and J 8 bases; nucleotides not matched to a gene: 11. This CDR3 is CASSLSMAGTGPHEQFF. The DNA of the CDR3 is TGTGCCAGCAGTTTATCGATGGCCGGGACAGGGCCCCATGAGCAGTTCTTC.

The chain links TRBV5-1 to TRBJ2-1; 10 nucleotides line up with TRBD1. CDR1 is SGHRS and CDR2 is YFSETQ in the germline V gene. V lost 4 bases and J lost 6; bases outside the gene matches: 7. The CDR3 runs 15 residues. In DNA form, the CDR3 reads TGCGCCAGCAGCACCCGGGACAGGGGCTCCAATGAGCAGTTCTTC. Protein sequence: CASSTRDRGSNEQFF.

This chain connects TRBV30 to TRBJ1-3; TRBD1 agrees at 7 bases. Germline trimming cut 4 bases from V and 0 bases from J; bases unmatched to any gene: 9. The length of the CDR3 is 16 residues. Germline V gene sequence: CDR1 GTSNPN, CDR2 SVGIG (reference sequence). This CDR3 reads CAWTAGTEGSGNTIYF. DNA for the CDR3: TGTGCCTGGACAGCCGGGACAGAAGGCTCTGGAAACACCATATATTTT.

V is TRBV5-5 and J is TRBJ1-1, with a possible D match to TRBD1 (6 bases). CDR3 length: 16 residues. Germline CDR1 SGHKS, CDR2 YYEKEE (reference sequence). Trimming left V 1 base short and J 4 bases short, with 17 bases between. The CDR3 nucleotides are TGTGCCAGCAGCTTGAGTGGGGGGCGACTGGGCACTGAAGCTTTCTTT. It is translated as CASSLSGGRLGTEAFF.

This sequence joins TRBV7-6 and TRBJ2-6; the match to TRBD1 covers 8 bases. This CDR3 spans 17 amino acids. Germline CDR1 SGHVS, CDR2 FNYEAQ. V shed 1 base and J 4 bases; nucleotides not matched to a gene: 6. CDR3 protein: CASSLGIRGPGANVLTF. The CDR3 DNA sequence: TGTGCCAGCAGCTTAGGTATCAGGGGGCCCGGGGCCAACGTCCTGACTTTC. The whole variable domain, remainder taken from reference TRBV7-6 and TRBJ2-6, is GAGVSQSPRYKVTKRGQDVALRCDPISGHVSLYWYRQALGQGPEFLTYFNYEAQQDKSGLPNDRFSAERPEGSISTLTIQRTEQRDSAMYRCASSLGIRGPGANVLTFGAGSRLTVL.

This clone has only one observation. DNA for the CDR3: TGTGCCAGTAGTATAGTAGACTACAATCAGCCCCAGCATTTT. Its translation: CASSIVDYNQPQHF. The rearrangement joins TRBV19 to TRBJ1-5, with D unclear. With 1 base removed from V and 3 bases from J, the gap between germline ends came to 7 bases. Germline V gene data show CDR1 as LNHDA and CDR2 as SQIVND (reference sequence). The CDR3 is made up of 14 amino acids.

The V gene is TRBV9, the J gene TRBJ2-1, with D maybe TRBD2 (6 bases). The CDR3 is made up of 17 amino acids. CDR1 and CDR2 from the germline V gene are SGDLS and YYNGEE. V was pared by 0 bases and J by 5 bases, with 18 bases between. The CDR3 reads CASSVDPLSGAHNEQFF. CDR3 DNA: TGTGCCAGCAGCGTAGATCCCCTTAGCGGCGCTCACAATGAGCAGTTCTTC.

V is TRBV4-1 and J is TRBJ2-7, with D perhaps assigned TRBD1 or TRBD2 (5 bases each). Germline V CDR1 and CDR2: MGHRA, YSYEKL. Trimming removed 3 bases from V and 0 bases from J, with 21 bases in between. The CDR3 runs 18 residues. This chain's CDR3 is CASSHPTSGTLSSYEQYF. Here the CDR3 DNA reads TGCGCCAGCAGCCACCCTACTTCCGGGACCCTTAGCTCCTACGAGCAGTACTTC.

The chain uses TRBV27 and TRBJ2-3, with 7 bases fitting TRBD2. The V segment lost 4 bases and the J segment 2 bases; nucleotides outside the gene matches: 6. CDR3 length: 15 residues. The germline CDR1 and CDR2 sequences are MNHEY and SMNVEV (reference sequence). CDR3 bases: TGTGCCAGCAGTTCCCTGCGGGACTACACAGATACGCAGTATTTT. Protein product: CASSSLRDYTDTQYF.